This T cell receptor (beta chain) was captured by sequencing in a study of cytomegalovirus exposure and HLA in healthy donors. Notes on the study in general: In a later analysis, donors in an Asian-associated ancestry cluster reportedly had fewer N-insertions in productive TCRs than the cohort mean.

A few counts support this clone. Its antigen is as yet unknown. While unrecorded immune exposures were likely, the donors were nominally healthy when sampled. The study ran its PCR with 60 Vbeta and 13 Jbeta primers. Some clones are missing from TCRdb's copy, which holds only in-frame ones; the method was immunoSEQ multiplex PCR. The table has 170,000 or so clones, 80% seen once; the top ten hold around 5.7%. The CDR3 has 21 residues. V gave up 5 bases and J gave up 0 bases, with 28 bases separating them. Germline CDR1 MNHEY, CDR2 SMNVEV (reference sequence). The chain carries TRBV27 and TRBJ2-2; possible D gene TRBD2, 5 bases. Sequenced: PBMCs. The TCR was taken from a middle-aged man in good health and CMV-seronegative. The DNA of the CDR3 is TGTGCCAGCAGTCAATCTCGGCCACAGAGGACTCGTGTTTCGAACACCGGGGAGCTGTTTTTT. This gives the protein CASSQSRPQRTRVSNTGELFF.